Below, 25 T cell receptor beta chains from the same sample are listed, as sequenced in a study of glioma-infiltrating T cells after dendritic cell vaccination. The protocol was immunoSEQ multiplex PCR, while the TCRdb copy is restricted to in-frame clones and leaves out a portion. The table lists roughly 80,000 clones, roughly 87% of them singletons. Indicated time point: after dendritic cell vaccination, including at tumor progression/relapse. Here the sequenced sample was blood, taken after dendritic cell vaccination. These receptors all stem from a human donor with glioblastoma.

The V call is TRBV18, the J call TRBJ1-2, with D possibly matching TRBD1 (6 bases). The CDR3 sequence is 13 residues long. The V and J ends lost 3 bases and 8 bases respectively, with 13 bases between them. CDR1 and CDR2 (germline): KGHSH, LQKENI. CDR3 sequence: CASSPDRGWGYTF. The CDR3, as DNA: TGTGCCAGCTCACCGGACAGAGGTTGGGGCTACACCTTC.

The rearrangement joins TRBV19 to TRBJ2-3; possibly TRBD2 for D (6 bases). The CDR3 spans 15 residues. Germline V gene sequence: CDR1 LNHDA, CDR2 SQIVND (reference sequence). Between the trimmed V and J ends, which lost 3 bases and 4 bases, there was a span of 14 bases. CDR3 sequence: CASSILEGVPDTQYF. The CDR3 region has the DNA TGTGCCAGTAGTATTTTGGAGGGTGTGCCAGATACGCAGTATTTT.

The gene calls are TRBV5-1 and TRBJ2-1; 11 positions match TRBD2. Trimming cost V 1 base and J 4 bases; bases outside gene matches: 4. The CDR3 runs 16 residues. Germline CDR1 is SGHRS and CDR2 is YFSETQ. The CDR3 nucleotides are TGCGCCAGCAGCTTGACTAGCGGGAGTATGTACAATGAGCAGTTCTTC. This translates into CASSLTSGSMYNEQFF.

The chain couples TRBV21-1 to TRBJ2-6; TRBD2 is the table's D call, not checked against the DNA. TRBV21-1 is described as a pseudogene. The CDR3 has 21 amino acids. The CDR3 here is CANETRREEEREMGGANVLTF. The CDR3, as DNA: TGTGCCAACGAAACACGAAGGGAGGAGGAGCGGGAGATGGGGGGGGCCAACGTCCTGACTTTC.

The chain recombines TRBV2 with TRBJ2-3; D is possibly TRBD2 (7 bases). Germline assignment: CDR1 SNHLY and CDR2 FYNNEI. This CDR3 has 14 residues. V lost 7 bases, J lost 2 bases, and 13 bases lay in between. CDR3 region: CASKIGGVTDTQYF. For the CDR3, the DNA is TGTGCCAGCAAAATAGGGGGGGTCACAGATACGCAGTATTTT. The full variable domain, completed using reference TRBV2 and TRBJ2-3, is EPEVTQTPSHQVTQMGQEVILRCVPISNHLYFYWYRQILGQKVEFLVSFYNNEISEKSEIFDDQFSVERPDGSNFTLKIRSTKLEDSAMYFCASKIGGVTDTQYFGPGTRLTVL.

V is TRBV10-1 and J is TRBJ2-5, with 7 bases that match TRBD2. With 1 base clipped from V and 2 bases from J, the junction kept 4 bases outside the gene matches. From germline, CDR1 is WNHNN and CDR2 SYGVQD (reference sequence). The CDR3 extends over 15 amino acids. The CDR3 is CASSELASGQETQYF. The CDR3 DNA reads TGCGCCAGCAGTGAGTTGGCTAGCGGTCAAGAGACCCAGTACTTC.

The gene calls are TRBV18 and TRBJ1-3; D is perhaps TRBD1 (5 bases). Looked up from germline, CDR1 is KGHSH and CDR2 is LQKENI. This CDR3 is 16 amino acids long. V lost 2 bases to trimming and J lost 0 bases, with 11 bases between them. CDR3 in amino acids: CASSPATESSGNTIYF. The CDR3 DNA reads TGTGCCAGCTCACCAGCGACAGAAAGCTCTGGAAACACCATATATTTT.

The genes are TRBV6-5 and TRBJ2-6, with D possibly TRBD1 on 6 matching bases. The germline V and J ends were trimmed by 6 bases and 0 bases, with 9 bases remaining between them. Germline assignment: CDR1 MNHEY and CDR2 SVGAGI. This CDR3 comprises 15 residues. The CDR3 nucleotides are TGTGCCAGCAGCCTGGACAGCTCTGGGGCCAACGTCCTGACTTTC. As protein: CASSLDSSGANVLTF.

The chain joins TRBV2 to TRBJ1-1; a weak D match, TRBD1 (6 bases). This CDR3 has 14 amino acids. Trimming removed 5 bases from V and 0 bases from J, with 10 bases in between. Germline V lookup: CDR1 SNHLY, CDR2 FYNNEI. The CDR3 DNA reads TGTGCCAGCAGTTCACAGGGTTTGAACACTGAAGCTTTCTTT. Its translation is CASSSQGLNTEAFF.

V usage is TRBV7-2 and J usage is TRBJ2-3; D might be TRBD2 (5 bases). V was trimmed by 5 bases and J by 4 bases, leaving 7 bases between them. CDR3 size: 12 residues. Germline assignment: CDR1 SGHTA and CDR2 FQGNSA. The CDR3 coding sequence is TGTGCCAGCAGCCTTAGCGCAGATACGCAGTATTTT. This gives the protein CASSLSADTQYF.

To note about this clone: This is likely a read error, given that the CDR3 carries no conserved phenylalanine or tryptophan at its end. The DNA is left out, because the CDR3 cannot be placed on it with certainty; the CDR3 is given as TCRdb lists it. The chain joins TRBV21-1 to TRBJ2-7; no DNA check was done on the table's D call, TRBD2. TRBV21-1 is a recognized pseudogene. The CDR3 has 8 residues if both end residues are counted. CDR3 sequence reads: CASSDGLP.

This chain connects TRBV18 to TRBJ1-1, with 7 bases matching TRBD1. This CDR3 is 12 amino acids long. With 2 bases clipped from V and 13 bases from J, the junction kept 7 bases outside the gene matches. Germline V gives CDR1 KGHSH, CDR2 LQKENI. Here the CDR3 DNA reads TGTGCCAGCTCACCAATCGGACAGGTTCTTTTCTTT. Translated, it gives CASSPIGQVLFF.

This rearrangement joins TRBV7-6 to TRBJ2-7; 9 nucleotides match TRBD1. The CDR3 has 17 amino acids. The ends lost 5 bases at V and 4 bases at J; junction bases unmatched: 15. Germline loops: CDR1 SGHVS, CDR2 FNYEAQ. CDR3 sequence: CASSTSATGGGSYEQYF. CDR3 nucleotide sequence: TGTGCCAGCAGCACCTCCGCGACAGGGGGAGGCTCTTACGAGCAGTACTTC.

The V call is TRBV2, the J call TRBJ2-3, with D possibly being TRBD1 (5 bases). Trimming took 6 bases from V and 1 from J, leaving 11 bases between them. The germline V gene has CDR1 SNHLY and CDR2 FYNNEI. This CDR3 is built from 14 residues. CDR3 region: CASRIRARTDTQYF. CDR3 in DNA: TGTGCCAGCAGGATCAGGGCGCGCACAGATACGCAGTATTTT.

This chain joins TRBV6-5 and TRBJ2-3, with 7 bases lining up with TRBD1. CDR3 length equals 13 residues. The V and J ends lost 6 bases and 5 bases, in that order; junction bases with no gene match: 5. CDR1 and CDR2 (germline): MNHEY, SVGAGI. The CDR3 is CASSRTGEDTQYF. The CDR3 DNA sequence: TGTGCCAGCAGCCGAACAGGGGAAGATACGCAGTATTTT.

CDR3: CASSLRGSYQDTEAFF. The CDR3 DNA sequence: TGCGCCAGCAGCCTTCGGGGGTCCTACCAGGACACTGAAGCTTTCTTT. The chain recombines TRBV5-1 with TRBJ1-1; TRBD1 is a possible D gene (5 bases). The CDR3 length is 16 residues. The ends were cut back, 4 bases at V and 3 bases at J, with 19 bases in the middle. Germline assignment: CDR1 SGHRS and CDR2 YFSETQ.

The CDR3, as DNA: TGTGCCAGCAGCTTAAGGCGACTAGCGGGGAAGGAGACCCAGTACTTC. This gives the protein CASSLRRLAGKETQYF. The chain carries TRBV13 and TRBJ2-5; 11 bases are shared with TRBD2. CDR1 is PRHDT, CDR2 FYEKMQ, per germline (reference sequence). The CDR3 spans 16 residues. V shed 2 bases, J shed 5 bases, and the junction held 7 bases outside the gene matches.

The chain has TRBV11-3 and TRBJ2-5; 8 bases fit TRBD2. The CDR3 contains 15 residues. Germline CDR1 reads SGHNT; CDR2 reads YENEEA. J gave up 2 bases and V 2 bases, and 4 bases lay outside the gene matches. The CDR3 is CASSLPLAAQETQYF. The CDR3 region has the DNA TGTGCCAGCAGCTTACCACTAGCGGCTCAAGAGACCCAGTACTTC.

The chain combines TRBV18 with TRBJ1-4; TRBD1 aligns across 9 bases. This CDR3 has 13 amino acids. CDR1 KGHSH and CDR2 LQKENI come from the germline V gene. V trimming: 6 bases; J trimming: 5 bases; junction bases outside the gene matches: 1. The CDR3 nucleotides read TGTGCCAGCTCGGGACAGGGAAATGAAAAACTGTTTTTT. This codes for CASSGQGNEKLFF.

The rearrangement joins TRBV7-2 to TRBJ2-7; D is possibly TRBD1 (6 bases). Deletions cut 5 bases from V and 6 bases from J, with 11 bases between. CDR3 length equals 12 residues. Germline V gene data show CDR1 as SGHTA and CDR2 as FQGNSA. The CDR3 spells CASSKTGFEQYF. The CDR3 coding sequence is TGTGCCAGCAGCAAAACAGGGTTCGAGCAGTACTTC.

The rearrangement uses TRBV10-2 and TRBJ2-5, with 9 bases lining up with TRBD2. This CDR3 is 18 amino acids long. Germline lookup yields CDR1 WSHSY and CDR2 SAAADI. Trimming at V came to 6 bases and at J to 2 bases, leaving 16 bases not matched to a gene. For the CDR3, the DNA is TGCGCCAGCAGCCAAGAGGGGACTAGCCGGGGGGGGCAAGAGACCCAGTACTTC. This gives the protein CASSQEGTSRGGQETQYF.

This clone showed up just once. The chain is built from TRBV4-2 and TRBJ1-3; 10 bases map to TRBD1. The V and J ends lost 1 base and 3 bases, in that order; junction bases with no gene match: 12. Germline V gives CDR1 LGHNA, CDR2 YNFKEQ. This CDR3 has 19 residues. CDR3 bases: TGTGCCAGCAGCCAAGTGACAGGGGGCTCTATACCGGGTGGAAACACCATATATTTT. This encodes CASSQVTGGSIPGGNTIYF.

The chain combines TRBV11-3 with TRBJ2-3, with TRBD1 as a possible D gene (5 bases). Germline V gene sequence: CDR1 SGHNT, CDR2 YENEEA. V gave up 1 base and J gave up 2 bases, with 13 bases separating them. The CDR3 runs 16 residues. CDR3 region: CASSLGGPVTTDTQYF. CDR3 nucleotides: TGTGCCAGCAGCTTAGGGGGCCCGGTGACCACAGATACGCAGTATTTT.

This chain uses TRBV5-1 with TRBJ1-2; D gene uncertain. V lost 2 bases and J 4 bases, leaving 6 bases between the germline ends. This CDR3 contains 12 residues. Germline CDR1 reads SGHRS; CDR2 reads YFSETQ. The CDR3 region is CASSLNSYGYTF. CDR3 sequence (DNA): TGCGCCAGCAGCTTAAATAGCTATGGCTACACCTTC.

V usage is TRBV7-2 and J usage is TRBJ2-2; perhaps TRBD2 as D (5 bases). Looked up from germline, CDR1 is SGHTA and CDR2 is FQGNSA. The CDR3 spans 17 residues. V gave up 2 bases and J gave up 6 bases, with 19 bases separating them. CDR3 in DNA: TGTGCCAGCAGCTTAAGGCTCTATCGGGATATCGCCGGGGAGCTGTTTTTT. Residues: CASSLRLYRDIAGELFF.